The 5 T cell receptor beta chains reported below all come from one sample, sequenced in a study of blood T cell repertoires in COVID-19. Profiling relied on immunoSEQ multiplex PCR, and the TCRdb table lists in-frame clones only, not all of them. This sample yields around 250,000 clones, of which around 90% are seen a single time; about 1.5% belongs to the top ten. The sequencing input was PBMCs or T cells enriched from blood (not recorded which). These receptor sequences come from a woman in her fifties or sixties who had recovered from COVID-19.

This chain links TRBV5-6 with TRBJ2-7, with a weak D call TRBD2 (6 bases). V was trimmed by 4 bases and J by 2 bases, leaving 16 bases between them. CDR3 length equals 15 residues. CDR1 SGHDT and CDR2 YYEEEE come from the germline V gene. The CDR3 reads CASSEDARGTYEQYF. The CDR3 DNA is TGTGCCAGCAGCGAGGACGCGCGGGGTACCTACGAGCAGTACTTC. The full variable domain, rest sourced from reference TRBV5-6 and TRBJ2-7, is DAGVTQSPTHLIKTRGQQVTLRCSPKSGHDTVSWYQQALGQGPQFIFQYYEEEERQRGNFPDRFSGHQFPNYSSELNVNALLLGDSALYLCASSEDARGTYEQYFGPGTRLTVT.

The chain carries TRBV19 and TRBJ2-1; 9 bases align to TRBD2. Germline lookup yields CDR1 LNHDA and CDR2 SQIVND (reference sequence). CDR3 length: 14 residues. The V and J ends lost 7 bases and 3 bases, in that order; junction bases with no gene match: 4. The CDR3 coding sequence is TGTGCCAGTACTGAGACTAGCGGCTACAATGAGCAGTTCTTC. Encoded protein: CASTETSGYNEQFF.

This chain links TRBV5-4 with TRBJ2-1, with 9 bases identical to TRBD2. With V trimmed by 3 bases and J by 4 bases, 5 bases remained unmatched. Germline lookup yields CDR1 SGHNT and CDR2 YYREEE (reference sequence). The CDR3 extends over 15 amino acids. The CDR3 is CASSYRTSDYNEQFF. CDR3 DNA sequence: TGTGCCAGCAGCTATAGGACTAGCGATTACAATGAGCAGTTCTTC.

V is TRBV20-1 and J is TRBJ2-3; 12 bases agree with TRBD2. V was pared by 3 bases and J by 8 bases, with 6 bases of the junction left unmatched. The CDR3 consists of 14 residues. Germline loops: CDR1 DFQATT, CDR2 SNEGSKA (reference sequence). The CDR3 spells CSASEPSGGGTQYF. The CDR3 DNA is TGCAGTGCTAGTGAGCCTAGCGGGGGGGGTACGCAGTATTTT.

The chain is built from TRBV5-1 and TRBJ2-7, with 7 bases fitting TRBD2. In germline, CDR1 is SGHRS, CDR2 YFSETQ. The trim removed 4 bases at V and 4 bases at J, leaving 8 bases unmatched. This CDR3 region has 14 residues. CDR3 DNA: TGCGCCAGCAGCCCGTGGCGGGAGACTTACGAGCAGTACTTC. Its protein is CASSPWRETYEQYF.